The 10 T cell receptor beta chains below all came from one sample that was sequenced in a study of regulatory T cells in long-lasting Graves disease. Noted time point: newly diagnosed GD, antithyroid drugs for less than 3 months. Preparation of the TCR library used RNA extracted from PBMCs. Assembly of TCR beta libraries relied on iRepertoire HTBI primers together with Arm-PCR of CDR3 regions. TCRdb re-analysed the multiplex PCR reads in MiXCR, keeping a single row per CDR3 protein. There are roughly 560,000 distinct CDR3 sequences in the sample; about 16% occur only once, and about 25% lies in the top ten. This same sample was also part of a study on T cells in Graves' hyperthyroidism and ophthalmopathy.

The sequences come from peripheral blood mononuclear cells (PBMCs), collected at new diagnosis, from a patient treated with antithyroid drugs. All receptors come from a woman aged 40-65 years with Graves disease.

The rearrangement uses TRBV7-9 and TRBJ1-1; D gene ambiguous. Germline assignment: CDR1 SEHNR and CDR2 FQNEAQ (reference sequence). Deletions cut 3 bases from V and 1 base from J, with 18 bases between. The CDR3 sequence is 17 residues long. DNA for the CDR3: TGTGCCAGCAGCTTTTTTGGTACACGGAGAAAGAACACTGAAGCTTTCTTT. As protein: CASSFFGTRRKNTEAFF. Complete variable domain (other parts from reference TRBV7-9 and TRBJ1-1): DTGVSQNPRHKITKRGQNVTFRCDPISEHNRLYWYRQTLGQGPEFLTYFQNEAQLEKSRLLSDRFSAERPKGSFSTLEIQRTEQGDSAMYLCASSFFGTRRKNTEAFFGQGTRLTVV.

This clonotype was seen many times. The genes are TRBV20-1 and TRBJ2-3; 13 bases align to TRBD2. The germline V gene has CDR1 DFQATT and CDR2 SNEGSKA (reference sequence). After removal of 1 base from V and 4 bases from J, the junction contained 2 bases not matched to a gene. The CDR3 consists of 15 residues. In DNA form, the CDR3 reads TGCAGTGCTAGAGGTGGGACTAGCGGGGCAGATACGCAGTATTTT. This translates into CSARGGTSGADTQYF.

The CDR3 here is CSARDWGNTGELFF. CDR3 nucleotides: TGCAGTGCTAGAGATTGGGGAAACACCGGGGAGCTGTTTTTT. The chain employs TRBV20-1 and TRBJ2-2; D remains ambiguous. Germline CDR1 reads DFQATT; CDR2 reads SNEGSKA (reference sequence). V lost 0 bases, J lost 2 bases, and 7 bases lay in between. The CDR3 contains 14 residues.

V usage is TRBV10-1 and J usage is TRBJ2-5; 9 nucleotides align to TRBD2. The CDR3 consists of 16 residues. Germline V gene data show CDR1 as WNHNN and CDR2 as SYGVQD (reference sequence). J gave up 5 bases and V 0 bases, and 7 bases lay outside the gene matches. The CDR3 spells CASSESRRGGRETQYF. The DNA for the CDR3 is TGCGCCAGCAGTGAGTCGCGGCGGGGGGGCCGGGAGACCCAGTACTTC.

A few counts support this clonotype. The CDR3: CASTRPRGPLHF. CDR3 DNA: TGTGCCAGCACCAGACCCCGAGGACCCCTCCACTTT. The rearrangement joins TRBV7-9 to TRBJ1-6, with D hard to call. Germline-derived CDR1 and CDR2 are SEHNR and FQNEAQ (reference sequence). Trimming left V 7 bases short and J 12 bases short, with 13 bases between. CDR3 length: 12 amino acids.

In this sample, this clonotype turned up many times. V gene TRBV6-1 combines with J gene TRBJ1-1; TRBD1 is a possible D gene (5 bases). The germline V gene encodes CDR1 MNHNS and CDR2 SASEGT. There are 14 residues in the CDR3. V gave up 3 bases and J gave up 0 bases, with 8 bases separating them. The CDR3, as DNA: TGTGCCAGCAGTGACGGACAATTGAACACTGAAGCTTTCTTT. This encodes CASSDGQLNTEAFF.

The rearrangement uses TRBV7-3 and TRBJ1-5; D is unresolved. The length of the CDR3 is 14 residues. CDR1 is SGHTA, CDR2 FQGTGA, per germline. Trimming pared 7 bases from V and 6 bases from J, leaving 16 bases between. CDR3 loop: CASTPDPHGQPQHF. DNA of the CDR3: TGTGCCAGCACTCCGGACCCCCACGGTCAGCCCCAGCATTTT. The whole variable domain, filled in from reference TRBV7-3 and TRBJ1-5, reads GAGVSQTPSNKVTEKGKYVELRCDPISGHTALYWYRQSLGQGPEFLIYFQGTGAADDSGLPNDRFFAVRPEGSVSTLKIQRTERGDSAVYLCASTPDPHGQPQHFGDGTRLSIL.

There are many counts of this clonotype. J is TRBJ2-7 and V is TRBV3-1; D gene unclear. Trimming removed 3 bases from V and 3 bases from J, with 3 bases in between. From germline, CDR1 is LGHDT and CDR2 YNNKEL (reference sequence). CDR3 length: 11 amino acids. The CDR3 region has the DNA TGTGCCAGCAGCCATGGCTACGAGCAGTACTTC. Amino acids: CASSHGYEQYF.

The sample holds many counts of this clonotype. The chain carries TRBV5-5 and TRBJ2-3; D remains ambiguous. V was clipped by 2 bases and J by 4 bases, with 14 bases between them. CDR1 is SGHKS and CDR2 is YYEKEE in the germline V gene (reference sequence). The CDR3 loop spans 15 amino acids. The CDR3 DNA reads TGTGCCAGCAGCTTTTCCAGTGTTTCATCAGATACGCAGTATTTT. It is translated as CASSFSSVSSDTQYF.

This rearrangement joins TRBV13 to TRBJ2-5; D is ambiguous. The ends were cut back, 1 base at V and 5 bases at J, with 14 bases in the middle. Germline-derived CDR1 and CDR2 are PRHDT and FYEKMQ (reference sequence). The CDR3 contains 15 residues. The CDR3 DNA reads TGTGCCAGCAGCTTAGTGGCTAGAGACACGGAGACCCAGTACTTC. This gives the protein CASSLVARDTETQYF.